This paragraph covers one T cell receptor beta chain sequence. The record originates from a study of blood T cell repertoires in COVID-19. Study in general: PBMCs, B-cell-depleted T cells, or T cells provided the cDNA or gDNA that made up the material.

Recruitment covered about 25 US areas and drew participants whose ages spanned 18 to 89 years. Researchers sorted participants into cohorts using their self-reported clinical history. Method: immunoSEQ multiplex PCR; TCRdb's copy keeps in-frame clones and lacks some. The sample has over 250,000 clones; roughly 90% are singletons. The CDR3 is 12 residues long. Germline V gene lookup returns CDR1 SNHLY and CDR2 FYNNEI. The ends lost 11 bases at V and 3 bases at J; junction bases unmatched: 4. The sequencing input was PBMCs or T cells enriched from blood (not recorded which). This sequence was found in a woman aged 60-75 years who had recovered from COVID-19. This chain joins TRBV2 and TRBJ2-7; 10 bases map to TRBD1. The CDR3 DNA reads as TGTGCCTCTCGGGACAGGGGCTACGAGCAGTACTTC. Its translation: CASRDRGYEQYF.